This T cell receptor beta chain emerged from a study of STAT5B mutations in CD4+ large granular lymphocyte leukemia. Study-level points and caveats: Around 25% of private leukemic clonotypes occurred rarely in other patients' non-leukemic repertoires.

Concerning this clone: Its specificity is not known.

V gave up 6 bases and J gave up 10 bases; unmatched junction bases: 5. The germline gives CDR1 ENHRY, CDR2 SYGVKD. CDR3 length: 13 residues. The protocol was immunoSEQ multiplex PCR, while the TCRdb copy is restricted to in-frame clones and leaves out a portion. The sample records around 31,000 clones, about 71% being singletons. This sequence joins TRBV10-3 and TRBJ1-3, with TRBD1 matching 11 bases. The source of this sequence is a human donor in good health. Sequenced: CD4+ T cells from blood buffy coats. Here the CDR3 reads CAISPGQGDTIYF. The CDR3 nucleotides are TGTGCCATCAGCCCGGGACAGGGGGATACCATATATTTT.